These 29 T cell receptor beta chains came from one sample sequenced in a study of CD8 T cells in seronegative destructive rheumatoid arthritis. Method: immunoSEQ multiplex PCR; TCRdb's copy keeps in-frame clones and lacks some. The sample has more than 10,000 clones; around four fifths are singletons. Sequenced sample: CD8+ T cells from blood. The receptors originated from a woman between 30 and 50 years old with seronegative destructive rheumatoid arthritis.

On this clone: An end of the junction does not agree with germline; a read error may underlie this. The rearrangement joins TRBV7-7 to TRBJ2-5; D is unclear. This CDR3 region has 15 residues. Germline loops: CDR1 SSHAT, CDR2 FNYEAQ (reference sequence). The DNA of the CDR3 is TGTGCTAGCAGCTTAACCCCAGCGACCAAAGAGACCCAGTACTTC. Amino acid sequence: CASSLTPATKETQYF.

The V gene is TRBV28, the J gene TRBJ2-7, with D perhaps matching TRBD1 (5 bases). Trimming removed 6 bases from V and 3 bases from J, with 12 bases in between. Germline CDR1 and CDR2: MDHEN and SYDVKM. The CDR3 consists of 13 residues. CDR3 sequence: CASRPRTHYEQYV. In DNA form, the CDR3 reads TGTGCCAGCAGGCCGCGGACACACTACGAGCAGTACGTC.

The rearrangement uses TRBV28 and TRBJ2-3; a possible D gene is TRBD1 (5 bases). The CDR3 is 16 amino acids. V lost 3 bases and J lost 1, with 14 bases in between. Germline CDR1 is MDHEN and CDR2 is SYDVKM. DNA for the CDR3: TGTGCCAGCAGTTTCGTTGGCAGGGCGGGCACAGATACGCAGTATTTT. Translation gives CASSFVGRAGTDTQYF.

This clone is a singleton in its sample. This chain joins TRBV6-5 and TRBJ2-5; the match to TRBD2 covers 11 bases. This CDR3 comprises 15 residues. Trimming cost V 6 bases and J 5 bases; bases outside gene matches: 8. Germline loops: CDR1 MNHEY, CDR2 SVGAGI. The CDR3 loop reads CASRTIAGGQETQYF. The CDR3 region has the DNA TGTGCCAGCAGGACGATAGCGGGGGGGCAGGAGACCCAGTACTTC.

The chain couples TRBV7-9 to TRBJ2-3; 7 nucleotides line up with TRBD2. Unmatched junction bases numbered 12, after V lost 4 bases and J lost 2 bases. This CDR3 comprises 17 residues. The germline CDR1 and CDR2 sequences are SEHNR and FQNEAQ (reference sequence). The CDR3 bases are TGTGCCAGCAGCTCCCATGCTAGCGGACCCTACACAGATACGCAGTATTTT. As protein: CASSSHASGPYTDTQYF.

The chain recombines TRBV19 with TRBJ1-6; D not resolved. CDR1 is LNHDA and CDR2 is SQIVND in the germline V gene (reference sequence). Trimming removed 6 bases at V and 7 bases at J, with 19 bases between. The CDR3 runs to 16 residues. The CDR3 sequence: CASRPRPDRENSPLHF. In DNA, the CDR3 is TGTGCCAGTAGGCCCCGACCTGATCGGGAGAATTCACCCCTCCACTTT. Full variable domain (outside the CDR3, taken from reference TRBV19 and TRBJ1-6): DGGITQSPKYLFRKEGQNVTLSCEQNLNHDAMYWYRQDPGQGLRLIYYSQIVNDFQKGDIAEGYSVSREKKESFPLTVTSAQKNPTAFYLCASRPRPDRENSPLHFGNGTRLTVT.

The CDR3 region is CSVEVAGEQETQYF. In nucleotides, the CDR3 is TGCAGCGTTGAGGTAGCGGGGGAGCAGGAGACCCAGTACTTC. This chain links TRBV29-1 with TRBJ2-5; 9 bases fit TRBD2. The CDR3 is 14 residues long. The germline CDR1 and CDR2 sequences are SQVTM and ANQGSEA. The trim removed 3 bases at V and 5 bases at J, leaving 7 bases unmatched.

The chain employs TRBV5-1 and TRBJ2-7, with a weak D call TRBD2 (6 bases). The CDR3 runs to 13 residues. The germline CDR1 and CDR2 sequences are SGHRS and YFSETQ. The V and J ends lost 0 bases and 3 bases respectively, with 7 bases between them. The DNA of the CDR3 is TGCGCCAGCAGCTTGGGGGGAGGCTACGAGCAGTACTTC. As protein: CASSLGGGYEQYF.

The chain is built from TRBV6-5 and TRBJ1-2; possibly TRBD1 for D (5 bases). Germline CDR1 reads MNHEY; CDR2 reads SVGAGI. CDR3 length: 13 residues. V lost 5 bases and J lost 3, with 10 bases in between. CDR3 sequence reads: CASSQTAYYGYTF. CDR3 coding DNA: TGTGCCAGCAGTCAGACAGCCTACTATGGCTACACCTTC.

This clone was detected only a few times. CDR3 nucleotides: TGTGCCAGCAGCTTACCGCGCGCAGGTGACTACGAGCAGTACTTC. Its translation is CASSLPRAGDYEQYF. The chain recombines TRBV11-1 with TRBJ2-7; D is unclear. Germline V gene sequence: CDR1 SGHAT, CDR2 FQDESV (reference sequence). The CDR3 extends over 15 amino acids. The V gene lost 2 bases and the J gene lost 3 bases, with 14 bases spanning the gap.

This clone was detected only a few times. This chain uses TRBV4-1 with TRBJ1-1; maybe TRBD1 (5 bases). V was shortened by 0 bases and J by 0 bases, with 11 bases between the two germline ends. The CDR3 is 16 residues long. CDR1 and CDR2 (germline): MGHRA, YSYEKL. The DNA for the CDR3 is TGCGCCAGCAGCCAAGAGGCAGGGAACATGAACACTGAAGCTTTCTTT. Residues: CASSQEAGNMNTEAFF.

The genes are TRBV9 and TRBJ1-2, with D maybe TRBD1 (5 bases). CDR3 size: 14 residues. Looked up from germline, CDR1 is SGDLS and CDR2 is YYNGEE. Between the trimmed V and J ends, which lost 3 bases and 4 bases, there was a span of 13 bases. The CDR3 bases are TGTGCCAGCAGCGCTTGGGGCAGGGCCTATGGCTACACCTTC. This translates into CASSAWGRAYGYTF.

The chain recombines TRBV7-9 with TRBJ1-1; D is unclear. V was clipped by 2 bases and J by 4 bases, with 14 bases between them. The CDR3 covers 15 residues. Germline CDR1 is SEHNR and CDR2 is FQNEAQ (reference sequence). In DNA, the CDR3 is TGTGCCAGCAGCTTAAGCCCAGGTTCCGGCACTGAAGCTTTCTTT. Encoded protein: CASSLSPGSGTEAFF.

The V gene is TRBV13, the J gene TRBJ1-6; D remains ambiguous. The CDR3 has 14 amino acids. Trimming took off 5 bases at V and 7 bases at J, with 12 bases between the two ends. CDR1 is PRHDT, CDR2 FYEKMQ, per germline (reference sequence). Written as DNA, the CDR3 is TGTGCCAGCAGCCACCGGGAGCTCAATTCACCCCTCCACTTT. Amino acids: CASSHRELNSPLHF.

V gene TRBV28 combines with J gene TRBJ2-5; no clear D. Germline V gives CDR1 MDHEN, CDR2 SYDVKM. CDR3 length: 15 residues. With 2 bases removed from V and 5 bases from J, the gap between germline ends came to 15 bases. CDR3 amino acids: CASSLEPGLRETQYF. DNA of the CDR3: TGTGCCAGCAGTTTAGAGCCCGGGTTGAGGGAGACCCAGTACTTC.

The chain couples TRBV7-6 to TRBJ2-6; 8 nucleotides match TRBD1. The length of the CDR3 is 16 residues. Germline V lookup: CDR1 SGHVS, CDR2 FNYEAQ. Germline trimming cut 5 bases from V and 3 bases from J; bases unmatched to any gene: 6. CDR3 in amino acids: CASSTWTGNGANVLTF. The CDR3 DNA reads TGTGCCAGCAGCACCTGGACAGGGAATGGGGCCAACGTCCTGACTTTC.

The chain recombines TRBV9 with TRBJ1-5; D is possibly TRBD1 (5 bases). The CDR3 loop spans 15 amino acids. V gave up 4 bases and J gave up 4 bases, with 15 bases separating them. Germline V CDR1 and CDR2: SGDLS, YYNGEE. CDR3 residues: CASSPDGGGNQPQHF. CDR3 nucleotide sequence: TGTGCCAGCAGCCCAGATGGGGGAGGGAATCAGCCCCAGCATTTT.

The V and J genes are TRBV27 and TRBJ2-2, with TRBD1 matching over 10 bases. This CDR3 is 15 amino acids long. Trimming at V came to 5 bases and at J to 7 bases, leaving 7 bases not matched to a gene. Germline CDR1 is MNHEY and CDR2 is SMNVEV (reference sequence). The DNA of the CDR3 is TGTGCCAGCAGTGCGGGACAGGGGTTGGTCGGGGAGCTGTTTTTT. The encoded protein is CASSAGQGLVGELFF.

This chain links TRBV4-1 with TRBJ2-7, with D maybe TRBD2 (6 bases). The CDR3 covers 17 residues. V dropped 1 base and J dropped 2 bases, with 18 bases sitting between them. Germline V gene data show CDR1 as MGHRA and CDR2 as YSYEKL. The CDR3: CASSQAGSGGRAYEQYF. The CDR3 nucleotides read TGCGCCAGCAGCCAAGCCGGCTCCGGGGGACGGGCCTACGAGCAGTACTTC.

In this sample, this clone turned up a few times. V gene TRBV28 combines with J gene TRBJ1-4; 8 bases align to TRBD1. The CDR3 is made up of 14 amino acids. CDR1 MDHEN and CDR2 SYDVKM come from the germline V gene. J lost 7 bases, V lost 2 bases, and 3 bases had no gene match. CDR3 residues: CASSLRTGSEKLFF. The CDR3 DNA sequence: TGTGCCAGCAGTTTAAGGACAGGGAGTGAAAAACTGTTTTTT.

This clone was observed a handful of times. This CDR3 reads CASSEASRSYEQYF. The CDR3, as DNA: TGTGCCAGCAGTGAAGCGAGTCGCTCCTACGAGCAGTACTTC. This chain joins TRBV2 and TRBJ2-7; D remains unclear. The CDR3 extends over 14 amino acids. The ends were cut back, 0 bases at V and 0 bases at J, with 6 bases in the middle. CDR1 SNHLY and CDR2 FYNNEI come from the germline V gene. The full variable domain, rest sourced from reference TRBV2 and TRBJ2-7, is EPEVTQTPSHQVTQMGQEVILRCVPISNHLYFYWYRQILGQKVEFLVSFYNNEISEKSEIFDDQFSVERPDGSNFTLKIRSTKLEDSAMYFCASSEASRSYEQYFGPGTRLTVT.

V usage is TRBV7-9 and J usage is TRBJ1-2, with 9 bases aligning to TRBD1. Germline V gene data show CDR1 as SEHNR and CDR2 as FQNEAQ (reference sequence). The length of the CDR3 is 14 residues. V lost 5 bases to trimming and J lost 7 bases; unmatched junction nucleotides: 8. CDR3 DNA sequence: TGTGCCAGCAGCATGGGGACAGGGCTAAGTGGCTACACCTTC. Amino acids: CASSMGTGLSGYTF.

The chain links TRBV7-9 to TRBJ2-2; the D gene is possibly TRBD2 (6 bases). Germline-derived CDR1 and CDR2 are SEHNR and FQNEAQ (reference sequence). Trimming cost V 5 bases and J 0 bases, with 19 bases left between them. This CDR3 spans 18 amino acids. CDR3 amino acids: CASSIPPGLSPNTGELFF. The CDR3 DNA reads TGTGCCAGCAGCATCCCTCCGGGACTTAGCCCGAACACCGGGGAGCTGTTTTTT.

This clone has just a few counts. J is TRBJ1-2 and V is TRBV6-1, with 7 bases matching TRBD1. This CDR3 spans 13 amino acids. The junction had 4 bases not matched to a gene; V was cut back by 7 bases and J by 2 bases. From germline, CDR1 is MNHNS and CDR2 SASEGT. The CDR3 DNA follows: TGTGCCAGCATGGGACAGCCCAACTATGGCTACACCTTC. This codes for CASMGQPNYGYTF.

This chain joins TRBV7-9 and TRBJ2-7, with D possibly matching TRBD2 (6 bases). Germline CDR1 reads SEHNR; CDR2 reads FQNEAQ (reference sequence). The CDR3 is 15 amino acids. Trimming stripped 5 bases from V and 0 bases from J, with 14 bases between. For the CDR3, the DNA is TGTGCCAGCAGCCGGGGAGGCGGAGGCTCCTACGAGCAGTACTTC. It translates to CASSRGGGGSYEQYF.

This clone was counted a few times. V usage is TRBV7-8 and J usage is TRBJ1-1; D gene unclear. The germline V and J ends were trimmed by 0 bases and 6 bases, with 20 bases remaining between them. CDR1 and CDR2 (germline): SGHVS, FQNEAQ. This CDR3 has 17 residues. The CDR3 sequence is CASSLASGFSGVAEAFF. CDR3 DNA sequence: TGTGCCAGCAGCTTAGCGTCTGGATTTTCCGGGGTAGCTGAAGCTTTCTTT.

This clone has just a few counts. The V call is TRBV7-6, the J call TRBJ1-5; D gene ambiguous. Germline CDR1 reads SGHVS; CDR2 reads FNYEAQ. With 5 bases removed from V and 3 bases from J, the gap between germline ends came to 14 bases. The CDR3 consists of 15 residues. Written as DNA, the CDR3 is TGTGCCAGCAGCCGGCATCCGGGGAACAATCAGCCCCAGCATTTT. This codes for CASSRHPGNNQPQHF.

This clone was detected a few times. The chain combines TRBV7-9 with TRBJ2-7, with D perhaps TRBD2 (5 bases). Trimming stripped 0 bases from V and 6 bases from J, with 9 bases between. CDR1 SEHNR and CDR2 FQNEAQ come from the germline V gene (reference sequence). This CDR3 region has 13 residues. The CDR3: CASSLARGSEQYF. The CDR3 DNA reads TGTGCCAGCAGCTTAGCCAGAGGGAGCGAGCAGTACTTC.

Judged by abundance, this clone is large (0.1 to 1%). The CDR3 here is CASSQAPGNTEAFF. DNA for the CDR3: TGCGCCAGCAGCCAAGCGCCGGGAAACACTGAAGCTTTCTTT. The chain couples TRBV4-1 to TRBJ1-1; D remains ambiguous. V was cut by 1 base and J by 2 bases, with 8 bases left in between. CDR3 length equals 14 residues. Germline CDR1 is MGHRA and CDR2 is YSYEKL.